The clone carrying this T cell receptor (beta chain) was found many times. Its antigen remains unidentified. iRepertoire HTBI primers and Arm-PCR of CDR3 regions built TCR beta libraries. Via MiXCR, TCRdb re-called the multiplex PCR reads, giving one row per CDR3 protein. Here the sample spans about 470,000 distinct CDR3 sequences, more than 13% being singletons. The data are from a study of regulatory T cells in long-lasting Graves disease. With 5 bases removed from V and 5 bases from J, the gap between germline ends came to 12 bases. Germline values: CDR1 SGHTA, CDR2 FQGNSA. The CDR3 loop spans 13 amino acids. Study results and limitations: There were preferences for TRBV28, TRBJ1-2 and TRBJ2-5 in persistent disease. The TCR repertoire of persistent Graves' patients was less diverse than that of newly diagnosed ones.

Time point: newly diagnosed GD, antithyroid drugs for less than 3 months. With RNA extracted from PBMCs as input, the TCR library was made. Peripheral blood, around 10 milliliters of it, was drawn into EDTA tubes. The sample was also reused in another study, on T cells in Graves' hyperthyroidism and ophthalmopathy. Turning to that study: Primed by the HTBI set, a first-round RT-PCR was run on the TCR CDR3.

Sequenced here: peripheral blood mononuclear cells (PBMCs), sampled at new diagnosis, from a patient treated with antithyroid drugs. The V and J genes are TRBV7-2 and TRBJ2-5; no firm D call. The source is a woman in her twenties or thirties with Graves disease. In DNA form, the CDR3 reads TGTGCCAGCAGCCCTCGCCGGTTGGAGACCCAGTACTTC. Protein sequence: CASSPRRLETQYF. The full variable domain, rest sourced from reference TRBV7-2 and TRBJ2-5, is GAGVSQSPSNKVTEKGKDVELRCDPISGHTALYWYRQSLGQGLEFLIYFQGNSAPDKSGLPSDRFSAERTGGSVSTLTIQRTQQEDSAVYLCASSPRRLETQYFGPGTRLLVL.